This T cell receptor beta chain was identified during a study of OX40 agonist ivuxolimab in advanced cancers. About the study: Males comprised around four fifths of the group, whose mean age was approximately 62 years (range roughly 23 to 80).

Excluded were patients having autoimmune disease history or systemic immunosuppression. Overall study findings and caveats: The specificity for antigen of the expanded peripheral T cells was not determined.

The count of this clone is one. The antigen is unknown. The table came from immunoSEQ multiplex PCR; TCRdb's copy has only in-frame clones and leaves some out. The table lists about 65,000 clones, roughly 80% of them singletons. This receptor was taken from an adult with an advanced solid tumor such as melanoma, head and neck, liver or kidney cancer. The sequenced sample was CD4+ or CD8+ T cells sorted from blood, obtained in a trial of the OX40 agonist ivuxolimab.

The CDR3 nucleotides are TGCGCCAGCAGCCTGGGACAGGGACACAATGAGCAGTTCTTC. Its protein is CASSLGQGHNEQFF. This chain connects TRBV4-1 to TRBJ2-1, with 9 nucleotides matching TRBD1. The CDR3 sequence is 14 residues long. V lost 4 bases, J lost 5 bases, and 3 bases stayed unmatched. Germline V CDR1 and CDR2: MGHRA, YSYEKL.